This passage covers 24 T cell receptor beta chains from one sample sequenced in a study of CXCR3-negative and CXCR3-positive naive CD8 T cells. These receptors have no identified antigens. Findings and caveats of the study: In CXCR3-positive naive cells, the TRB CDR3s were more hydrophobic than in CXCR3-negative naive cells.

cDNA libraries for TRB were generated by 5' RACE incorporating UMI labels. TCRdb reprocessed the 5' RACE reads and keeps a single row for each CDR3 protein, giving no DNA. The table for this sample gives 150,000 to 180,000 distinct CDR3 sequences. The sequenced sample was naive CXCR3+ CD8+ T cells from blood. Subset here: CD45RO-CCR7+CD27+CD95- naive CD8+ T cells expressing CXCR3 (TNR3+). The receptors originated from a human donor in good health. Some clones in this sample may be carry-over from other donors' samples.

V is TRBV27 and J is TRBJ2-1; TCRdb lists TRBD2, though no DNA is available to test this call. The CDR3 length is 16 residues. Germline CDR1 MNHEY, CDR2 SMNVEV (reference sequence). The CDR3 loop is CASSLSGTSVYNEQFF.

The chain carries TRBV5-6 and TRBJ2-1; TCRdb's D call, TRBD1, is unchecked because there is no DNA. This CDR3 has 14 amino acids. Germline CDR1 reads SGHDT; CDR2 reads YYEEEE. The CDR3 is CASSFGTGTNEQFF.

The chain combines TRBV5-4 with TRBJ2-5; TCRdb proposes TRBD1, but this gene call is untestable without DNA. Germline assignment: CDR1 SGHNT and CDR2 YYREEE (reference sequence). This CDR3 has 15 amino acids. Here the CDR3 reads CASSTRLMTEETQYF.

The genes are TRBV28 and TRBJ2-2; no DNA is available, so the TRBD1 call from TCRdb remains unchecked. Germline values: CDR1 MDHEN, CDR2 SYDVKM. The CDR3 runs 14 residues. CDR3 sequence reads: CASTRTENTGELFF.

The chain carries TRBV9 and TRBJ2-1. This CDR3 spans 11 amino acids. Germline values: CDR1 SGDLS, CDR2 YYNGEE. CDR3 protein: CARSVGVEQFF.

The gene calls are TRBV7-8 and TRBJ2-5; TCRdb's D call of TRBD2 is untestable without DNA. The CDR3 spans 14 residues. The V gene's germline CDR1 is SGHVS and CDR2 FQNEAQ. This CDR3 is CAGEQGLPGETQYF.

The chain couples TRBV28 to TRBJ2-1; TCRdb outputs TRBD1, but without DNA this stays unchecked. The V gene's germline CDR1 is MDHEN and CDR2 SYDVKM. This CDR3 comprises 15 residues. The CDR3 sequence is CASSPGQYGVNEQFF.

The CDR3 loop is CASRFSGGVNEQFF. V is TRBV7-2 and J is TRBJ2-1; the D gene TCRdb calls, TRBD1, cannot be checked with no DNA. The germline CDR1 and CDR2 sequences are SGHTA and FQGNSA. The length of the CDR3 is 14 residues.

The V call is TRBV29-1, the J call TRBJ2-3; as DNA is missing, the TRBD1 call by TCRdb cannot be tested. Germline V gene sequence: CDR1 SQVTM, CDR2 ANQGSEA. The CDR3 runs 11 residues. The CDR3 loop is CSVFDPHTQYF.

The genes are TRBV12-3 or TRBV12-4 and TRBJ2-5; TCRdb's D call, TRBD2, is unchecked because there is no DNA. The CDR3 runs 15 residues. The CDR3 reads CASSPTGSGSETQYF.

The chain joins TRBV20-1 to TRBJ1-2. There are 15 residues in the CDR3. Germline CDR1 is DFQATT and CDR2 is SNEGSKA (reference sequence). CDR3: CSARDIGGINYGYTF.

The chain carries TRBV29-1 and TRBJ2-5; there is no DNA to check the TCRdb D call of TRBD1. Per germline, CDR1 SQVTM and CDR2 ANQGSEA. The CDR3 is 14 residues long. This CDR3 reads CSVEGWGGRETQYF.

This chain joins TRBV13 and TRBJ1-6. The CDR3 has 16 amino acids. The germline V gene encodes CDR1 PRHDT and CDR2 FYEKMQ (reference sequence). This CDR3 is CASSLQRHSHNSPLHF.

This chain links TRBV20-1 with TRBJ2-1; TCRdb's D gene call, TRBD2, goes unchecked for lack of DNA. CDR1 and CDR2 (germline): DFQATT, SNEGSKA (reference sequence). The CDR3 has 16 amino acids. This chain's CDR3 is CSARSLAGGSREEQFF.

This chain joins TRBV2 and TRBJ2-3; TCRdb proposes TRBD1, but this gene call is untestable without DNA. This CDR3 spans 14 amino acids. Per the germline V gene, CDR1 is SNHLY and CDR2 is FYNNEI. Here the CDR3 reads CASRDRVFTDTQYF. Full variable domain (rest looked up from reference TRBV2 and TRBJ2-3): EPEVTQTPSHQVTQMGQEVILRCVPISNHLYFYWYRQILGQKVEFLVSFYNNEISEKSEIFDDQFSVERPDGSNFTLKIRSTKLEDSAMYFCASRDRVFTDTQYFGPGTRLTVL.

The CDR3 sequence is CASRQQLASQETQYF. V gene TRBV28 combines with J gene TRBJ2-5; TCRdb's assignment of TRBD2 cannot be checked, as there is no DNA. This CDR3 comprises 15 residues. Looked up from germline, CDR1 is MDHEN and CDR2 is SYDVKM.

V usage is TRBV28 and J usage is TRBJ2-1; TCRdb outputs TRBD1, but without DNA this stays unchecked. CDR1 MDHEN and CDR2 SYDVKM come from the germline V gene. The CDR3 totals 13 residues. CDR3 sequence: CASSLTGLNEQFF. The full variable domain, with the rest looked up from reference TRBV28 and TRBJ2-1, is DVKVTQSSRYLVKRTGEKVFLECVQDMDHENMFWYRQDPGLGLRLIYFSYDVKMKEKGDIPEGYSVSREKKERFSLILESASTNQTSMYLCASSLTGLNEQFFGPGTRLTVL.

V gene TRBV27 combines with J gene TRBJ2-1. The length of the CDR3 is 14 residues. Germline CDR1 and CDR2: MNHEY and SMNVEV (reference sequence). The chain's CDR3 is CASSYGRGSGEQFF.

V gene TRBV28 combines with J gene TRBJ1-1; the TRBD1 assignment by TCRdb is unverifiable without DNA. CDR1 MDHEN and CDR2 SYDVKM come from the germline V gene. There are 15 residues in the CDR3. CDR3: CASQSPYRGHSEAFF.

The chain combines TRBV7-6 with TRBJ2-5; TCRdb designates TRBD2, a call that cannot be tested without DNA. This CDR3 spans 15 amino acids. Germline lookup yields CDR1 SGHVS and CDR2 FNYEAQ. This CDR3 is CASSLLAGGAETQYF.

The chain joins TRBV2 to TRBJ1-1; TCRdb designates TRBD1, a call that cannot be tested without DNA. Germline V gene sequence: CDR1 SNHLY, CDR2 FYNNEI. This CDR3 region has 14 residues. CDR3 amino acids: CASSAPLGDPEAFF.

The chain joins TRBV25-1 to TRBJ1-2. The CDR3 spans 13 residues. The germline CDR1 and CDR2 sequences are MGHDK and SYGVNS. The CDR3 protein is CASSRADTYGYTF.

This chain links TRBV7-3 with TRBJ2-7. This CDR3 has 13 residues. The germline V gene has CDR1 SGHTA and CDR2 FQGTGA. CDR3 loop: CASSFFLGYEQYF. Together with reference TRBV7-3 and TRBJ2-7, the CDR3 gives the full variable domain: GAGVSQTPSNKVTEKGKYVELRCDPISGHTALYWYRQSLGQGPEFLIYFQGTGAADDSGLPNDRFFAVRPEGSVSTLKIQRTERGDSAVYLCASSFFLGYEQYFGPGTRLTVT.

The gene calls are TRBV4-1 and TRBJ1-6; TCRdb proposes TRBD1, but this gene call is untestable without DNA. Germline values: CDR1 MGHRA, CDR2 YSYEKL. The CDR3 has 16 amino acids. CDR3 sequence: CASSQPGQGGNSPLHF.